The entry below describes one TCR beta chain. The PCR ran on 60 Vbeta and 13 Jbeta primers. Data came from immunoSEQ multiplex PCR; TCRdb stores just in-frame clones and leaves some out. The table lists 140,000 or so clones, about four fifths of them singletons. Trimming took 2 bases from V and 0 from J; bases not matched to a gene: 9. The V gene's germline CDR1 is SGHVS and CDR2 FQNEAQ. The CDR3 has 18 residues. The sample belongs to a study of cytomegalovirus exposure and HLA in healthy donors. Overall study: When 398 donors were genotyped, over 80% of them were found to fall in the Caucasian-associated ancestry cluster.

This TCR derives from a woman aged 18 to 35 in good health and CMV-seropositive. This chain joins TRBV7-8 and TRBJ1-1; 10 bases fit TRBD1. Input material: PBMCs. The CDR3 DNA reads TGTGCCAGCAGCTTATGGACAGGGGGGGTAGATTTGAACACTGAAGCTTTCTTT. Its translation is CASSLWTGGVDLNTEAFF.